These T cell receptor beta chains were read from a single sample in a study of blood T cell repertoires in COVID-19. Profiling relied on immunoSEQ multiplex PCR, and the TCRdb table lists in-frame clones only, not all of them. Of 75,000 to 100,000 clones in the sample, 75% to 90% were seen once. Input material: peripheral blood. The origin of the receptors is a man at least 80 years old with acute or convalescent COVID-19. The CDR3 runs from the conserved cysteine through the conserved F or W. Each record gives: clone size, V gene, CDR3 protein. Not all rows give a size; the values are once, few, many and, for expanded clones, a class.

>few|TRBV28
CASSTQLPGTGMQYF
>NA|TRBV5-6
CASRPTGDTGELFF
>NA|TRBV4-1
CASSLRGNQPQHF
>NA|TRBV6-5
CASRGLIGYEQYF
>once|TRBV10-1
CASRDRVRYEQYF
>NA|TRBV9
CASSVGLAGYEQYF
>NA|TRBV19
CASRGSLAKNIQYF
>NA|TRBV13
CASSLGLAGLEQYF
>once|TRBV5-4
CASSSGGGQTNYGYTF
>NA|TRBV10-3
CAIKVDSDTDTQYF
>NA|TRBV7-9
CASPPPPAGAVADTQYF
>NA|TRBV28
CASSLYRGRFGETQYF
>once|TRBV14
CASSQDQRSTDTQYF
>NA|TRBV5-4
CASSYSGRHTEAFF
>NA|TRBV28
CASRTPGVPGGSEQFF
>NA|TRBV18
CASSPTQNTGELFF
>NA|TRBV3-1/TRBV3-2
CASSQEGQGGTGELFF
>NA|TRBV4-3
CASSQAPQTGGDYGYTF
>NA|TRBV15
CATSREGGSRGNTGELFF
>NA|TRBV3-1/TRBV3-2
CASSRLGLEGVIKGYTF
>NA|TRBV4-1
CASSHPTGYPYNEQFF
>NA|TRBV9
CASSSAAGANGNTIYF
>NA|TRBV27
CASSLGPGLSYEQYF
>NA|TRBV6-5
CASSSPEHEQFF
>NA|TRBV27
CASSPYTGHPPYEQYF
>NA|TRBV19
CASNGLAGYNEQFF
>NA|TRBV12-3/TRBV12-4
CASSLQGSNEQYF
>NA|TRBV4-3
CASSQAGTGVYNEQFF
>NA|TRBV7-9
CASSHASGLETQYF
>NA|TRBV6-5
CASKEEMTGSYEQYF
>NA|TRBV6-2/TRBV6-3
CASSTLSGTSGSPSYNEQFF
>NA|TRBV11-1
CASSPTGAGNYGYTF
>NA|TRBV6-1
CASSEDRYYGYTF
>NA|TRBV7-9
CASSQPGGPNEKLFF
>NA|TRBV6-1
CASSEVGGLVEKLFF
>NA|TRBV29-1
CSVGTGADYGYTF
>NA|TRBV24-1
CATGGQETQYF
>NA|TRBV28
CASSPGNTEAFF
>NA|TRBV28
CASSTPDRPYEQYF
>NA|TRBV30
CAWSPEGGRTNF
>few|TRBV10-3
CATEAGKGYEQYF
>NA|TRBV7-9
CASSLTGGAGTDTQYF
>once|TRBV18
CASSPSRGKGTQYF
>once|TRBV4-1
CASSQDLRGWTQYF
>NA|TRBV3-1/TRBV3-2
CASRGSLTPNYGYTF
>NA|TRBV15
CATSGRLATGELFF
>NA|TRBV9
CASSADRGGSPLHF
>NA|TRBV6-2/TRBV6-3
CASSYGARTDTQYF
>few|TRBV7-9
CASSLDPGTGELFF
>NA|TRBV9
CASSVGRRSDSQFF
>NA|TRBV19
CASRTYNEQFF
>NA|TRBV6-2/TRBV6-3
CASSYSIGIYEQYF
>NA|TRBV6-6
CASRISGSGNSPLHF
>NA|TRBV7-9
CASSFGGTLAGNTIYF
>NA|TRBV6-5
CGSSGTEAFF
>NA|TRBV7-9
CASSIAGSGSSYNEQFF
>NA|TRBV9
CASSDRTSGDNEQFF
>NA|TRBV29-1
CSVEDGARRGYTF